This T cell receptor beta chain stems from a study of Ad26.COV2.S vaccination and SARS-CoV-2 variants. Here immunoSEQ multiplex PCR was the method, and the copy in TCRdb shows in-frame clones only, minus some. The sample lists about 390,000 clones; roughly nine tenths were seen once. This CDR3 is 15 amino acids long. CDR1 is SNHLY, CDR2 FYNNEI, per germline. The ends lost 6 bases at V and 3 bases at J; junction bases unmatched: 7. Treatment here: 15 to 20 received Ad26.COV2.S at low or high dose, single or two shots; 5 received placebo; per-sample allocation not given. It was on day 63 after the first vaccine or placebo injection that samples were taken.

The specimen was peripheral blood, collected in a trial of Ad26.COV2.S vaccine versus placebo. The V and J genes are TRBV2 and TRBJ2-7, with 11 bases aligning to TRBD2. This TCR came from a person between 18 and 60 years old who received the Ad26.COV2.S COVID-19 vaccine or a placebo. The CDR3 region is CASSRTSGPDYEQYF. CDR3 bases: TGTGCCAGCAGCAGGACTAGCGGGCCTGACTACGAGCAGTACTTC.